The next 3 T cell receptor beta chains were all read from a single sample in a study of T cell changes during pregnancy in multiple sclerosis. The assay was immunoSEQ multiplex PCR, and TCRdb's table has in-frame clones only and misses some. The table has some 120,000 clones, 80% to 95% seen once. Sample: peripheral blood, taken in the third trimester of pregnancy. These receptor sequences come from a female donor with multiple sclerosis, enrolled in a pregnancy study.

The sample holds one count of this clone. The chain uses TRBV2 and TRBJ2-7, with 7 positions matching TRBD2. Germline trimming cut 6 bases from V and 5 bases from J; bases unmatched to any gene: 10. Germline V gives CDR1 SNHLY, CDR2 FYNNEI. The CDR3 covers 14 residues. The CDR3 here is CASRSLTGGHEQYF. The CDR3 region has the DNA TGTGCCAGCAGATCCCTAACGGGAGGTCACGAGCAGTACTTC.

The rearrangement links TRBV7-9 to TRBJ1-2; TRBD1 might be the D (6 bases). This CDR3 comprises 16 residues. Germline V gene data show CDR1 as SEHNR and CDR2 as FQNEAQ (reference sequence). The V end was cut by 1 base, the J end by 6 bases, with 18 bases between. This CDR3 reads CASSLGPGTSQHGYTF. CDR3 DNA sequence: TGTGCCAGCAGCTTAGGCCCAGGGACATCACAACATGGCTACACCTTC.

The V gene is TRBV13, the J gene TRBJ2-3, with 9 bases that match TRBD2. CDR1 and CDR2 (germline): PRHDT, FYEKMQ (reference sequence). The CDR3 runs to 15 residues. J lost 6 bases, V lost 5 bases, and 9 bases had no gene match. CDR3 bases: TGTGCCAGCAGCCCTCTAGCGGGGAGCATGGATACGCAGTATTTT. It specifies CASSPLAGSMDTQYF.